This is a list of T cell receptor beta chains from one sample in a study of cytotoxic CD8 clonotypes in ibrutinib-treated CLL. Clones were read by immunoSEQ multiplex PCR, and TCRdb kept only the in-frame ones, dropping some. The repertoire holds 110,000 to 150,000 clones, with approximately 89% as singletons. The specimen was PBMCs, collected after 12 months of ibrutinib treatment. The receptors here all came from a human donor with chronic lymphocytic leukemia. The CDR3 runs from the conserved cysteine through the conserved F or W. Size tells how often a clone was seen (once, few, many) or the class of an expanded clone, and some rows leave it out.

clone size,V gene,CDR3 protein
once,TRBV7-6,CASSLDPTSGANVLTF
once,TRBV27,CASSIAGTVDDEQFF
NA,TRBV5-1,CASSLMDRDYGYTF
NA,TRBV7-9,CASSPERDPNTIYF
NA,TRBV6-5,CASTKQWRYHYEQYF
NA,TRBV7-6,CASSLVVGLAGNEQFF
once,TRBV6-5,CASSFGQGPYEQYF
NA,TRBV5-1,CASSITGTPEHGYTF
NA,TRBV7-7,CASSPRAGLGTQYF
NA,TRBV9,CASSPRVGNTEAFF
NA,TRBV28,CASGSAGGDEQYF
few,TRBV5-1,CASSSLGADNEQFF
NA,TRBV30,CAWSPAGARTDTQYF
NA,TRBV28,CASSLPRRGQWVHTF
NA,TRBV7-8,CASSLARITGYTLYTEAFF
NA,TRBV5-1,CASSLADYNEQFF
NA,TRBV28,CASSTDSYYEQYF
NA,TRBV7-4,CASSPDWGTGELFF
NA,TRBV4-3,CASSPSLTTPAGWSYNEQFF
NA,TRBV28,CASSFRSQGIEKLFF
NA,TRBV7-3,CASSLRASGRQGSYNEQFF
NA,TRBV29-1,CSVKTSGRANEQFF
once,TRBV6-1,CASSEWTSGTTYYNEQFF
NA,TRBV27,CASSLSGEVETQYF
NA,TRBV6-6,CASILSGNTIYF
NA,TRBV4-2,CASSPQGLSLNRDNEQFF
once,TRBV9,CASSTRDTKSNTEAFF
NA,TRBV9,CASILSPGEQFF
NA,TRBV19,CASSIGAQNTGELFF
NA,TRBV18,CASSPPDPFQPQHF
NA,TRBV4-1,CASSPTRQGVEEKLFF
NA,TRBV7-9,CASSLESRPPGELFF
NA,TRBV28,CASRPPLSTGELFF
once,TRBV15,CATSRDRGRTNTGELFF
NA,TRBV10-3,CAISESNFAGDRGRVSNQPQHF
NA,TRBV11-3,CASSLAGGNYGYTF
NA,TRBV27,CASSFSWDTYYGYTF
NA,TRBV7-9,CASNLGSYNEQFF
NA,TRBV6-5,CASRRDGSTTYEQYF
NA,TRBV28,CASSLWAGPQTGGYTF
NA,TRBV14,CASSLSTGVPEGRAYEQYF
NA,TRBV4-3,CASDPGGNTWNEQFF
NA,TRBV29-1,CSVTKPPGLAGGPSEFSQYF
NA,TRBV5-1,CASSAGAYEQYF
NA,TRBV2,CASSRYRGPINSGANVLTF
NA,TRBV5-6,CASSLQGDQPQHF
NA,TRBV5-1,CASSLGGNSYEQYF
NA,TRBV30,CAWSESGNQPQHF
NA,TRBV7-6,CACYPGTGRTGELFF
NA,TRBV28,CASSSIRDRANTGELFF
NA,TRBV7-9,CASSLGWGTDTQYF
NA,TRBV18,CASSPLAGGQETQYF
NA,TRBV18,CASSGQGSNEQYF